A single T cell receptor beta chain is shown here with its context. Clones were sequenced by immunoSEQ multiplex PCR, and TCRdb holds only the in-frame ones, with some missing. The repertoire includes under 110,000 clones, roughly 92% of them detected once, and 1.5% to 2% sits in the top ten. The entry originates in a study of T cell changes during pregnancy in multiple sclerosis. The germline V gene encodes CDR1 SGHTA and CDR2 FQGTGA. The CDR3 has 16 residues. V was shortened by 0 bases and J by 0 bases, with 10 bases between the two germline ends. The clonotype originates from a female donor with multiple sclerosis, enrolled in a pregnancy study. The V gene is TRBV7-3, the J gene TRBJ2-3; a weak D match, TRBD2 (6 bases). Sequences were derived from peripheral blood, sampled after pregnancy. CDR3 DNA sequence: TGTGCCAGCAGCTTAACGGGAGGTGTAAGCACAGATACGCAGTATTTT. Translating it yields CASSLTGGVSTDTQYF.